The clone carrying this T cell receptor beta chain has ten or more counts. Amplification of TCR beta CDR3 regions was performed using RNA transcripts as template. Using the HTBI primer set, a first-round RT-PCR was run on the TCR CDR3. From the multiplex PCR reads, TCRdb called clonotypes with MiXCR, one entry per CDR3 protein. The table lists around 520,000 distinct CDR3 sequences, approximately 25% of them singletons. The CDR3 totals 17 residues. Trimming removed 3 bases from V and 1 base from J, with 18 bases in between. Germline-derived CDR1 and CDR2 are KGHSH and LQKENI. This sample was taken from a study of T cells in Graves' hyperthyroidism and ophthalmopathy.

This sequence was found in a woman under 40 with Graves' ophthalmopathy. The sequenced sample was blood. This chain links TRBV18 with TRBJ1-1; weak D call: TRBD1 (5 bases). CDR3: CASSPVVQGGWNTEAFF. Written as DNA, the CDR3 is TGTGCCAGCTCACCCGTGGTTCAGGGAGGATGGAACACTGAAGCTTTCTTT.